The entry that follows covers one T cell receptor beta chain sequence. What it recognizes is unknown. This specimen comes from a study of blood T cells in healthy people across ages. Findings and limits, study-wide: The recorded TCR beta diversity per million T cells decreased in a roughly linear manner with age. Shifts in expanded clonotypes may have been confounded by donor CMV status, which was unknown.

J gave up 11 bases and V 7 bases, and 14 bases lay outside the gene matches. This CDR3 spans 14 amino acids. Germline V gives CDR1 MNHEY, CDR2 SVGEGT. In terms of origin and age, donors were healthy Caucasian individuals from Russia aged roughly 6 to 95. The use of a sample-barcoded 5' primer and a J-beta primer mix characterized a second PCR of roughly 7 to 11 cycles. A tag from a template-switch adaptor with 12 random nucleotides marked each cDNA molecule. TCRdb re-called the 5' RACE reads with MiXCR, one entry per CDR3 protein. Among around 790,000 distinct CDR3 sequences listed, around two fifths were seen once.

This TCR was sampled from a man between 60 and 75 years old in good health. Sequencing used blood. This chain joins TRBV6-2 or TRBV6-3 and TRBJ2-5; 9 nucleotides match TRBD2. DNA for the CDR3: TGTGCCAGCACTATAACGGGACTAGCAAGTGAGCAGTACTTC. This sequence encodes CASTITGLASEQYF.